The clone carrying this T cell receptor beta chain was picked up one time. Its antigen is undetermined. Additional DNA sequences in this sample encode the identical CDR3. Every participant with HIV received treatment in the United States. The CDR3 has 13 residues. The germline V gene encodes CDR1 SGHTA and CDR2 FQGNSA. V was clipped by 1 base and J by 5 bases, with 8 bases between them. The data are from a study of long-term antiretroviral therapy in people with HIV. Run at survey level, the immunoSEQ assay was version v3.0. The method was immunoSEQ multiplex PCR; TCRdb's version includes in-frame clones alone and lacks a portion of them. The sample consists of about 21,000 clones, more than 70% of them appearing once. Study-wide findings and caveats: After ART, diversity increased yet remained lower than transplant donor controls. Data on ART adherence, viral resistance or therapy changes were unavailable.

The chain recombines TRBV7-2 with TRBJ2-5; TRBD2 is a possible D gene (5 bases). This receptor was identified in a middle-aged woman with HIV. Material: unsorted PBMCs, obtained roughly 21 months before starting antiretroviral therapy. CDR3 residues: CASSLGGLETQYF. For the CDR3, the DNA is TGTGCCAGCAGCTTAGGAGGGCTCGAGACCCAGTACTTC.